This T cell receptor (beta chain) was sequenced during a study of regulatory T cells in long-lasting Graves disease. A few counts support this clonotype. What it binds is not known. With a much larger clone just one base away, this may be a read error. Construction of TCR beta libraries relied on iRepertoire HTBI primers and on Arm-PCR targeting CDR3 regions. TCRdb reprocessed the multiplex PCR reads via MiXCR and lists one record per CDR3 protein. This sample has hundreds of thousands of distinct CDR3 sequences; roughly a sixth occur once, and the top ten carry more than 20%. Looked up from germline, CDR1 is LGHDT and CDR2 is YNNKEL (reference sequence). Trimming stripped 1 base from V and 4 bases from J, with 16 bases between. This CDR3 has 16 amino acids. General study findings and limits: Reduced TCR diversity was observed in persistent Graves' patients versus newly diagnosed patients.

The time point was: newly diagnosed GD, antithyroid drugs for less than 3 months. The TCR library was prepared using RNA isolated from PBMCs. This sample was shared with a second study, whose subject was T cells in Graves' hyperthyroidism and ophthalmopathy.

Sequencing used peripheral blood mononuclear cells (PBMCs), obtained at new diagnosis, from a patient treated with antithyroid drugs. The receptor comes from a woman aged 35-65 years with Graves disease. The rearrangement joins TRBV3-1 to TRBJ2-5; D not resolved. The CDR3 spells CASSQGPAGLLETQYF. For the CDR3, the DNA is TGTGCCAGCAGCCAAGGTCCGGCCGGGCTTTTAGAGACCCAGTACTTC.